Listed below are T cell receptor beta chains from one sample, sequenced in a study of shared clonotypes between healthy human individuals. Sequenced by immunoSEQ multiplex PCR; TCRdb stores in-frame clones only, minus some. The data show over 1.4 million clones, with 96% seen just once and approximately 1.1% held by the top ten. The material sequenced was naive CD4+ T cells sorted from blood. The receptors originated from a man aged 25 to 40 in good health. Both conserved end residues are part of each CDR3. Fields, in order: D gene, V gene, clone size, J gene, CDR3 protein, CDR3 DNA. D genes are given only for firm matches. Rows may omit the clone size; those that give it use once, few, many or a size class.

D: -
V: TRBV7-9
size: -
J: TRBJ2-1
CDR3: CASSLAGGPDRVQFF
DNA: TGTGCCAGCAGCTTAGCGGGAGGACCGGATAGAGTACAGTTCTTC

D: -
V: TRBV5-6
size: -
J: TRBJ2-7
CDR3: CASTLGRVYEQYF
DNA: TGTGCCAGCACCCTTGGCAGGGTCTACGAGCAGTACTTC

D: -
V: TRBV10-3
size: -
J: TRBJ2-1
CDR3: CAISAGVSNNEQFF
DNA: TGTGCCATCAGCGCAGGGGTTTCAAACAATGAGCAGTTCTTC

D: TRBD1
V: TRBV9
size: once
J: TRBJ2-1
CDR3: CASSVAQGANNEQFF
DNA: TGTGCCAGCAGCGTAGCACAGGGGGCGAATAATGAGCAGTTCTTC

D: TRBD1
V: TRBV19
size: -
J: TRBJ2-1
CDR3: CASRHAGTANYNEQFF
DNA: TGTGCCAGTAGACACGCCGGGACAGCCAATTACAATGAGCAGTTCTTC

D: -
V: TRBV27
size: -
J: TRBJ2-7
CDR3: CASWGHQGEYEQYF
DNA: TGTGCCAGCTGGGGCCATCAGGGCGAATACGAGCAGTACTTC

D: TRBD2
V: TRBV10-3
size: -
J: TRBJ2-2
CDR3: CAAQGLVYTGELFF
DNA: TGTGCCGCCCAGGGACTAGTATACACCGGGGAGCTGTTTTTT

D: -
V: TRBV27
size: -
J: TRBJ1-5
CDR3: CASSLIGGNNQPQHF
DNA: TGTGCCAGCAGTTTAATAGGGGGGAACAATCAGCCCCAGCATTTT

D: TRBD1
V: TRBV9
size: -
J: TRBJ1-3
CDR3: CASSARTGNEASGNTIYF
DNA: TGTGCCAGCAGCGCCCGGACAGGGAATGAGGCCTCTGGAAACACCATATATTTT

D: -
V: TRBV4-1
size: -
J: TRBJ2-1
CDR3: CASSQELDGAAGSSYNEQFF
DNA: TGCGCCAGCAGCCAAGAACTGGACGGTGCTGCGGGGAGCTCCTACAATGAGCAGTTCTTC

D: TRBD2
V: TRBV5-6
size: -
J: TRBJ2-3
CDR3: CASSLELAGWGTQYF
DNA: TGTGCCAGCAGCTTGGAGCTAGCGGGATGGGGGACGCAGTATTTT

D: TRBD2
V: TRBV5-4
size: -
J: TRBJ2-3
CDR3: CASSSSGRPGDTQYF
DNA: TGTGCCAGCAGTTCTAGCGGGAGACCAGGGGATACGCAGTATTTT

D: TRBD2
V: TRBV5-4
size: -
J: TRBJ2-6
CDR3: CASSSLAGGHGANVLTF
DNA: TGTGCCAGCAGCTCACTAGCGGGAGGGCATGGGGCCAACGTCCTGACTTTC

D: -
V: TRBV7-9
size: -
J: TRBJ2-1
CDR3: CASSFLASTEQFF
DNA: TGTGCCAGCAGCTTCCTAGCGTCGACTGAGCAGTTCTTC

D: -
V: TRBV5-1
size: -
J: TRBJ2-3
CDR3: CASSRPKSTVRTDTQYF
DNA: TGCGCCAGCAGCCGCCCGAAAAGCACGGTCCGCACAGATACGCAGTATTTT

D: -
V: TRBV7-7
size: -
J: TRBJ2-5
CDR3: CASSLEGRARETQYF
DNA: TGTGCTAGCAGCTTAGAAGGGCGGGCCCGGGAGACCCAGTACTTC

D: -
V: TRBV6-1
size: -
J: TRBJ1-4
CDR3: CASGTGPTNEKLFF
DNA: TGTGCCAGCGGTACAGGGCCAACTAATGAAAAACTGTTTTTT

D: -
V: TRBV9
size: -
J: TRBJ2-1
CDR3: CASSAGTAYNEQFF
DNA: TGTGCCAGCAGCGCCGGGACCGCGTACAATGAGCAGTTCTTC

D: TRBD1
V: TRBV6-1
size: -
J: TRBJ2-1
CDR3: CASSFPRQGGEQFF
DNA: TGTGCCAGCAGTTTCCCGAGACAGGGTGGTGAGCAGTTCTTC

D: -
V: TRBV5-1
size: -
J: TRBJ2-7
CDR3: CASSEPTPNEQYF
DNA: TGCGCCAGCAGCGAACCGACACCCAACGAGCAGTACTTC

D: -
V: TRBV7-2
size: -
J: TRBJ1-3
CDR3: CASSLRQWGGNTIYF
DNA: TGTGCCAGCAGCTTACGGCAGTGGGGTGGAAACACCATATATTTT

D: TRBD1
V: TRBV6-6
size: -
J: TRBJ2-2
CDR3: CATPSGGTGGNGELFF
DNA: TGTGCCACCCCGTCGGGTGGGACAGGGGGCAACGGGGAGCTGTTTTTT